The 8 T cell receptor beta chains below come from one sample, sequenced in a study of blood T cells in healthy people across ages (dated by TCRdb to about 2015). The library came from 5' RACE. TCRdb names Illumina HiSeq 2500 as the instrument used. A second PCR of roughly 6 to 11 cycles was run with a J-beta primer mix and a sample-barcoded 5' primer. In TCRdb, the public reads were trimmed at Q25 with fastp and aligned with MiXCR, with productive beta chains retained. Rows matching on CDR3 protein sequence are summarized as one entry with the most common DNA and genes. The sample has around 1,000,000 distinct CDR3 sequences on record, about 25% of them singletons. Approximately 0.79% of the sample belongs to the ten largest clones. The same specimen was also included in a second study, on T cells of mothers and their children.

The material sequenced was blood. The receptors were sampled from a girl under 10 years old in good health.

The CDR3 sequence: CSVITSKIADEQFF. CDR3 nucleotides: TGCAGTGTCATCACTAGTAAGATCGCCGATGAGCAGTTCTTC. The V gene is TRBV20-1, the J gene TRBJ2-1; possibly TRBD2 for D (5 bases). Germline V gene data show CDR1 as DFQATT and CDR2 as SNEGSKA (reference sequence). With 7 bases removed from V and 8 bases from J, the gap between germline ends came to 21 bases. This CDR3 has 14 amino acids.

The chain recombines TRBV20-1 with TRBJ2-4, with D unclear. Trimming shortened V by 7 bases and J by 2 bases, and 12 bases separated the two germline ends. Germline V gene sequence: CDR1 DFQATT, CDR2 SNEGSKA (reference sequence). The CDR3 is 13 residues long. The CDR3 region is CSVGSLTKNIQYF. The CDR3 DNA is TGCAGTGTGGGCAGCCTAACCAAAAACATTCAGTACTTC.

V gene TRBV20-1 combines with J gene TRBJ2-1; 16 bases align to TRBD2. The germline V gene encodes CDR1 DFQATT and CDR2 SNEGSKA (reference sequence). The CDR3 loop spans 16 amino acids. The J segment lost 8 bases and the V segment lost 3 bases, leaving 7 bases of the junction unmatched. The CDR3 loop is CSASTPGLAGGYEQFF. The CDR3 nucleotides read TGCAGTGCTAGTACTCCGGGACTAGCGGGAGGGTATGAGCAGTTCTTC.

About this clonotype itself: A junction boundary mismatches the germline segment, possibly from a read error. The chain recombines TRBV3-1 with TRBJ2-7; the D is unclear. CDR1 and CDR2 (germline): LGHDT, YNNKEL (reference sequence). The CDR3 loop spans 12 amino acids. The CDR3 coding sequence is TGTGCCAGCAGCCAAGTAAGCTACGGGCAGTACTTC. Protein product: CASSQVSYGQYF.

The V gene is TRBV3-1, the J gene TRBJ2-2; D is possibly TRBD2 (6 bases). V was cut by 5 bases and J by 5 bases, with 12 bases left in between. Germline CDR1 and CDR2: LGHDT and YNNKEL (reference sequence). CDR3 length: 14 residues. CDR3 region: CASSFIGGTGELFF. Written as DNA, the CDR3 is TGTGCCAGCAGCTTTATTGGGGGGACCGGGGAGCTGTTTTTT.

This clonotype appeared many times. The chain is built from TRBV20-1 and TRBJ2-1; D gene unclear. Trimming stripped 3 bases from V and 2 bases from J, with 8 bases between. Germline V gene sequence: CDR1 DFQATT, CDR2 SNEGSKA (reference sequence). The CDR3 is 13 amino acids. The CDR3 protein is CSASLATYNEQFF. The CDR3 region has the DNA TGCAGTGCTAGCTTGGCTACCTACAATGAGCAGTTCTTC.

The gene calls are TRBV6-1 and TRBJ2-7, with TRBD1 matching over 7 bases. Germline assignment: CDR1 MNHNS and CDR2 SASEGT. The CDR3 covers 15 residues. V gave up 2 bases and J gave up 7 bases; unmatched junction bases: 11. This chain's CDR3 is CASSEFINRGGEQYF. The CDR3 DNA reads TGTGCCAGCAGTGAATTCATCAACAGGGGTGGGGAGCAGTACTTC.

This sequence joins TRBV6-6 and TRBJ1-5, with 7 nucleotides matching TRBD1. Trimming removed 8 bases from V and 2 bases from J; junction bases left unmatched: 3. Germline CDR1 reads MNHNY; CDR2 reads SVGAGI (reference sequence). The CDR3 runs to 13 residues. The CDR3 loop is CASYGQGNQPQHF. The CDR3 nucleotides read TGTGCCAGCTACGGACAGGGCAATCAGCCCCAGCATTTT.